These 8 T cell receptor beta chains were sequenced from one sample in a study of blood T cell repertoires in COVID-19 (dated by TCRdb to between 2020 and 2021). Preparation of the library involved the immunoSEQ multiplex PCR assay. Held by TCRdb, this immuneACCESS table contains in-frame sequences only and omits some clones. Under half of the omission traces to an unresolved V gene where checked; the cause of the rest is unknown. The sample has roughly 110,000 clones on record, 71% of them singletons. The leading ten clones occupy approximately 0.87% of the sample. Input material: peripheral blood. The receptor set was obtained from a human donor with acute or convalescent COVID-19. The donor label of this sample is uncertain.

The V call is TRBV18, the J call TRBJ2-1, with 10 bases matching TRBD2. Per germline, CDR1 KGHSH and CDR2 LQKENI. CDR3 size: 18 residues. V dropped 0 bases and J dropped 8; count of bases not matched to a gene: 13. The CDR3 DNA reads as TGTGCCAGCTCACCACCGGGCTCTAGCGGGGGTCTTTTGTATGAGCAGTTCTTC. Its protein is CASSPPGSSGGLLYEQFF.

The chain joins TRBV4-1 to TRBJ2-3; TRBD2 aligns across 11 bases. The CDR3 has 17 residues. Unmatched junction bases numbered 13, after V lost 4 bases and J lost 7 bases. Germline V gene sequence: CDR1 MGHRA, CDR2 YSYEKL. The CDR3, as DNA: TGCGCCAGCAGCCGGACAAGGCTAGCGGGGGGCCCATATACGCAGTATTTT. This gives the protein CASSRTRLAGGPYTQYF.

This clone was recorded a few times. The CDR3 nucleotides read TGTGCCAGCTCCGGAGAGGGAAACACCATATATTTT. Amino acids: CASSGEGNTIYF. The gene calls are TRBV18 and TRBJ1-3; no definite D call. The CDR3 is made up of 12 amino acids. The V gene's germline CDR1 is KGHSH and CDR2 LQKENI. V lost 6 bases, J lost 4 bases, and 7 bases lay in between.

The gene calls are TRBV5-1 and TRBJ2-1; 9 bases agree with TRBD2. The CDR3 totals 14 residues. CDR1 is SGHRS, CDR2 YFSETQ, per germline. Germline trimming cut 0 bases from V and 14 bases from J; bases unmatched to any gene: 9. CDR3 protein: CASSLAGAGGPEFF. CDR3 in DNA: TGCGCCAGCAGCTTGGCCGGGGCGGGGGGGCCGGAGTTCTTC.

The rearrangement links TRBV6-1 to TRBJ2-6, with D possibly matching TRBD2 (6 bases). Per germline, CDR1 MNHNS and CDR2 SASEGT. The CDR3 contains 18 residues. V lost 0 bases and J lost 2, with 14 bases in between. CDR3: CASSEASWGVTGANVLTF. The CDR3, as DNA: TGTGCCAGCAGTGAAGCCTCTTGGGGGGTAACTGGGGCCAACGTCCTGACTTTC.

The V gene is TRBV18, the J gene TRBJ1-2; a possible D gene is TRBD1 (5 bases). Germline values: CDR1 KGHSH, CDR2 LQKENI. The CDR3 contains 15 residues. V was pared by 1 base and J by 3 bases, with 12 bases between. CDR3 region: CASSPRHLQDYGYTF. In DNA, the CDR3 is TGTGCCAGCTCACCACGGCACTTACAGGACTATGGCTACACCTTC.

The chain is built from TRBV5-5 and TRBJ2-7, with a weak D call TRBD2 (7 bases). The CDR3 is 16 amino acids. Looked up from germline, CDR1 is SGHKS and CDR2 is YYEKEE (reference sequence). With 2 bases removed from V and 0 bases from J, the gap between germline ends came to 15 bases. CDR3 DNA sequence: TGTGCCAGCAGCTTTTCTGCGGGGGCAAGCTCCTACGAGCAGTACTTC. Its translation is CASSFSAGASSYEQYF.

The V gene is TRBV27, the J gene TRBJ2-7; 7 bases map to TRBD1. Trimming took 1 base from V and 0 from J; bases not matched to a gene: 12. CDR1 and CDR2 from the germline V gene are MNHEY and SMNVEV (reference sequence). The CDR3 covers 18 residues. CDR3 sequence (DNA): TGTGCCAGCAGTTTATACTGGCCGGGACAGCCGAGCTCCTACGAGCAGTACTTC. Residues: CASSLYWPGQPSSYEQYF.